These 21 T cell receptor beta chains share one sample of origin, sequenced in a study of long-term antiretroviral therapy in people with HIV. At the survey level, the v3.0 immunoSEQ assay was run. Profiled with immunoSEQ multiplex PCR; TCRdb holds only in-frame clones, not every one. The table shows about 20,000 clones, with 60% to 85% occurring only once. This sample comprised unsorted PBMCs, obtained 2.9 years after starting antiretroviral therapy. The source is a woman in her 30s with HIV.

This clone was detected once. The gene calls are TRBV5-1 and TRBJ2-7, with D tentatively TRBD2 (5 bases). The CDR3 consists of 15 residues. The germline CDR1 and CDR2 sequences are SGHRS and YFSETQ. V lost 1 base and J lost 3, with 14 bases in between. CDR3 protein: CASSLIGVHVYEQYV. The CDR3 bases are TGCGCCAGCAGCTTGATCGGGGTTCACGTCTACGAGCAGTACGTC.

V usage is TRBV5-6 and J usage is TRBJ2-5, with TRBD1 matching 7 bases. The germline gives CDR1 SGHDT, CDR2 YYEEEE. CDR3 size: 13 residues. J lost 6 bases, V lost 4 bases, and 6 bases had no gene match. The CDR3 region is CASSRTGAQTQYF. The CDR3 nucleotides read TGTGCCAGCAGCCGAACAGGGGCGCAGACCCAGTACTTC.

The CDR3 here is CASSPLTNDRNTEAFF. The CDR3 DNA follows: TGTGCCAGCAGTCCTCTAACCAATGACAGAAACACTGAAGCTTTCTTT. V gene TRBV27 combines with J gene TRBJ1-1; D possibly corresponds to TRBD1 (5 bases). Trimming took 5 bases from V and 2 from J, leaving 18 bases between them. In germline, CDR1 is MNHEY, CDR2 SMNVEV (reference sequence). The length of the CDR3 is 16 residues.

This sequence joins TRBV5-1 and TRBJ2-1; 9 nucleotides align to TRBD2. CDR1 is SGHRS, CDR2 YFSETQ, per germline. V trimming: 0 bases; J trimming: 8 bases; junction bases outside the gene matches: 6. The CDR3 has 15 residues. CDR3 region: CASSLGGRGGDEQFF. CDR3 DNA: TGCGCCAGCAGCTTGGGTGGGCGGGGGGGCGATGAGCAGTTCTTC.

This chain links TRBV29-1 with TRBJ2-6, with D unclear. Germline V gene lookup returns CDR1 SQVTM and CDR2 ANQGSEA. The CDR3 has 19 residues. V was cut by 0 bases and J by 0 bases, with 18 bases left in between. The CDR3 protein is CSVEDEACLAASGANVLTF. CDR3 bases: TGCAGCGTTGAAGATGAGGCCTGCCTCGCAGCCTCTGGGGCCAACGTCCTGACTTTC.

The V gene is TRBV4-1, the J gene TRBJ2-3; TRBD2 aligns across 16 bases. Germline V lookup: CDR1 MGHRA, CDR2 YSYEKL. This CDR3 is 22 amino acids long. V trimming: 0 bases; J trimming: 1 base; junction bases outside the gene matches: 13. The CDR3 sequence: CASSQDWYPGLAGGEGTDTQYF. The CDR3 DNA reads as TGCGCCAGCAGCCAAGATTGGTACCCGGGACTAGCGGGGGGGGAAGGCACAGATACGCAGTATTTT.

The V and J genes are TRBV6-6 and TRBJ1-5, with TRBD1 matching 10 bases. Germline trimming cut 7 bases from V and 5 bases from J; bases unmatched to any gene: 8. CDR3 length equals 15 residues. CDR1 and CDR2 (germline): MNHNY, SVGAGI (reference sequence). The CDR3 sequence: CASTEKTGGYQPQHF. CDR3 in DNA: TGTGCCAGCACCGAAAAGACAGGGGGCTATCAGCCCCAGCATTTT.

This chain links TRBV28 with TRBJ1-2; D call uncertain. CDR1 and CDR2 (germline): MDHEN, SYDVKM. The ends were cut back, 5 bases at V and 7 bases at J, with 20 bases in the middle. The CDR3 is made up of 15 amino acids. CDR3 nucleotide sequence: TGTGCCAGCAGTCCCCCCGGTTCCGGCACGGGTGGCTACACCTTC. This sequence encodes CASSPPGSGTGGYTF.

This chain links TRBV10-3 with TRBJ2-3; D is possibly TRBD2 (5 bases). This CDR3 spans 15 amino acids. V was trimmed by 0 bases and J by 2 bases, leaving 9 bases between them. Germline CDR1 reads ENHRY; CDR2 reads SYGVKD. The CDR3 here is CAISESSEVTDTQYF. For the CDR3, the DNA is TGTGCCATCAGTGAGTCTAGCGAAGTCACAGATACGCAGTATTTT.

The chain recombines TRBV14 with TRBJ1-1, with D unresolved. Germline V gives CDR1 SGHDN, CDR2 FVKESK. V lost 5 bases to trimming and J lost 3 bases, with 19 bases between them. The CDR3 consists of 16 residues. The CDR3 spells CASSFNNGRFYTEAFF. The DNA of the CDR3 is TGTGCCAGCAGCTTTAACAACGGCAGATTTTACACTGAAGCTTTCTTT. The complete variable domain, with remaining parts taken from reference TRBV14 and TRBJ1-1, reads EAGVTQFPSHSVIEKGQTVTLRCDPISGHDNLYWYRRVMGKEIKFLLHFVKESKQDESGMPNNRFLAERTGGTYSTLKVQPAELEDSGVYFCASSFNNGRFYTEAFFGQGTRLTVV.

V and J are TRBV27 and TRBJ2-2, with no clear D. CDR1 and CDR2 from the germline V gene are MNHEY and SMNVEV (reference sequence). The CDR3 spans 15 residues. Trimming cost V 2 bases and J 1 base, with 8 bases left between them. The CDR3 loop reads CASSLRTVNTGELFF. The CDR3 region has the DNA TGTGCCAGCAGTTTAAGGACGGTGAACACCGGGGAGCTGTTTTTT.

To note about this clone: Its ends do not fully match the called genes, so a read error is possible. J is TRBJ1-6 and V is TRBV10-3; D is perhaps TRBD1 (6 bases). Germline V gene data show CDR1 as ENHRY and CDR2 as SYGVKD. The CDR3 totals 13 residues. The DNA of the CDR3 is TGTGCCAGCAGTCGGGGGCCCGATTCACCCCTCCACTTT. Translation: CASSRGPDSPLHF.

V gene TRBV2 combines with J gene TRBJ2-6; D is unresolved. This CDR3 region has 17 residues. V lost 7 bases to trimming and J lost 0 bases, with 16 bases between them. Germline CDR1 SNHLY, CDR2 FYNNEI. CDR3 in amino acids: CASIREASNSGANVLTF. The CDR3 nucleotides read TGTGCCAGCATTAGAGAGGCATCGAACTCTGGGGCCAACGTCCTGACTTTC.

The V call is TRBV10-3, the J call TRBJ2-7; D gene uncertain. V was clipped by 2 bases and J by 0 bases, with 2 bases between them. The CDR3 spans 12 residues. Germline V gives CDR1 ENHRY, CDR2 SYGVKD. CDR3 sequence (DNA): TGTGCCATCAGTGAGGTCTCCTACGAGCAGTACTTC. Its protein is CAISEVSYEQYF.

This chain joins TRBV28 and TRBJ2-1, with 7 bases matching TRBD1. This CDR3 is built from 15 residues. Per the germline V gene, CDR1 is MDHEN and CDR2 is SYDVKM. J was trimmed by 2 bases and V by 6 bases; bases with no gene match: 7. This CDR3 is CASSHRDRPYNEQFF. CDR3 nucleotide sequence: TGTGCCAGCAGCCACCGGGACAGACCCTACAATGAGCAGTTCTTC.

This clone was counted a few times. The CDR3 bases are TGTGCCAGCAGACGGACAGGGTACAATGAGCAGTTCTTC. Encoded protein: CASRRTGYNEQFF. This chain joins TRBV14 and TRBJ2-1; 8 bases match TRBD1. J gave up 4 bases and V 6 bases, and 2 bases lay outside the gene matches. Germline V gene sequence: CDR1 SGHDN, CDR2 FVKESK. This CDR3 has 13 residues.

The CDR3 DNA follows: TGTGCCAGCAGCTTGACTCCCCACCACGAGCAGTACTTC. It encodes CASSLTPHHEQYF. The genes are TRBV5-8 and TRBJ2-7; D remains unclear. Trimming took off 1 base at V and 5 bases at J, with 10 bases between the two ends. The CDR3 length is 13 residues. In germline, CDR1 is SGHTS, CDR2 YDEGEE.

The chain recombines TRBV2 with TRBJ2-1; no firm D call. Germline CDR1 reads SNHLY; CDR2 reads FYNNEI. V dropped 3 bases and J dropped 11 bases, with 14 bases sitting between them. This CDR3 contains 13 residues. The CDR3, as DNA: TGTGCCAGCAGTGAGTTGTCAGCCACCCAGCAGTTCTTC. Its translation is CASSELSATQQFF.

The J gene is TRBJ1-5, the V gene TRBV7-3, with a weak D call TRBD1 (6 bases). The CDR3 consists of 13 residues. Looked up from germline, CDR1 is SGHTA and CDR2 is FQGTGA. Trimming took 5 bases from V and 4 from J, leaving 9 bases between them. CDR3 region: CASSQGQNQPQHF. CDR3 nucleotides: TGTGCCAGCAGCCAAGGACAGAATCAGCCCCAGCATTTT.

The chain joins TRBV4-1 to TRBJ2-5, with D unclear. V lost 0 bases and J lost 4, with 12 bases in between. The CDR3 contains 15 residues. Germline V CDR1 and CDR2: MGHRA, YSYEKL. The CDR3 region has the DNA TGCGCCAGCAGCCAAGAAGAAGGTTGGGGAGAGACCCAGTACTTC. Protein: CASSQEEGWGETQYF.

The rearrangement uses TRBV27 and TRBJ1-3; 7 nucleotides align to TRBD1. The V segment lost 5 bases and the J segment 2 bases; nucleotides outside the gene matches: 6. Germline V lookup: CDR1 MNHEY, CDR2 SMNVEV (reference sequence). This CDR3 contains 15 residues. CDR3 in DNA: TGTGCCAGCAGTCCCAGACAGGGTGCTGGAAACACCATATATTTT. This gives the protein CASSPRQGAGNTIYF.